A single sample is the source of the 13 T cell receptor beta chains below, sequenced in a study of T cell responses to AZD1222 COVID-19 vaccine. Measured with immunoSEQ multiplex PCR; TCRdb has only the in-frame clones, and not every one. The sample has 90,000 to 110,000 clones, approximately 87% seen once. The input for sequencing was peripheral blood, taken on day 0 of AZD1222 vaccination. These receptors came from an adult in good health.

The CDR3 loop is CASSGRWISRETQYF. The CDR3, as DNA: TGTGCCAGCAGCGGCAGGTGGATCTCAAGGGAGACCCAGTACTTC. The chain employs TRBV7-9 and TRBJ2-5; D uncertain. Germline V gene sequence: CDR1 SEHNR, CDR2 FQNEAQ (reference sequence). The CDR3 covers 15 residues. V was shortened by 5 bases and J by 5 bases, with 18 bases between the two germline ends. The entire variable domain, with the rest obtained from reference TRBV7-9 and TRBJ2-5, is as follows: DTGVSQNPRHKITKRGQNVTFRCDPISEHNRLYWYRQTLGQGPEFLTYFQNEAQLEKSRLLSDRFSAERPKGSFSTLEIQRTEQGDSAMYLCASSGRWISRETQYFGPGTRLLVL.

The rearrangement links TRBV11-3 to TRBJ1-1; D call uncertain. V lost 0 bases to trimming and J lost 1 base, with 9 bases between them. The CDR3 runs 15 residues. Looked up from germline, CDR1 is SGHNT and CDR2 is YENEEA. The CDR3 loop reads CASSLEQIPNTEAFF. The CDR3, as DNA: TGTGCCAGCAGCTTAGAACAGATTCCGAACACTGAAGCTTTCTTT.

The chain uses TRBV12-5 and TRBJ2-1; no clear D. Deletions cut 0 bases from V and 7 bases from J, with 7 bases between. The CDR3 sequence is 13 residues long. Looked up from germline, CDR1 is LGHNT and CDR2 is FRNRAP. Written as DNA, the CDR3 is TGTGCTAGTGGTTTGGTGTTGCCGAATGAGCAGTTCTTC. This translates into CASGLVLPNEQFF.

This sequence joins TRBV28 and TRBJ1-2; no clear D gene. The CDR3 is 12 residues long. Deletions cut 8 bases from V and 1 base from J, with 8 bases between. Germline V gene sequence: CDR1 MDHEN, CDR2 SYDVKM. The CDR3: CASSLNNYGYTF. The CDR3, as DNA: TGTGCCAGCTCTTTGAATAACTATGGCTACACCTTC.

The chain carries TRBV11-2 and TRBJ2-3; D is ambiguous. With 3 bases removed from V and 1 base from J, the gap between germline ends came to 5 bases. The CDR3 spans 13 residues. Per germline, CDR1 SGHAT and CDR2 FQNNGV. The CDR3, as DNA: TGTGCCAGCAGCTTCTACGGCACAGATACGCAGTATTTT. It codes for CASSFYGTDTQYF.

V and J are TRBV28 and TRBJ1-6, with D uncertain. Germline loops: CDR1 MDHEN, CDR2 SYDVKM. The CDR3 length is 18 residues. Between the trimmed V and J ends, which lost 5 bases and 4 bases, there was a span of 21 bases. CDR3 coding DNA: TGTGCCAGCAGTACCGGGTTTACAGTACAGCCTTATAATTCACCCCTCCACTTT. Amino acid sequence: CASSTGFTVQPYNSPLHF.

This clone was recorded once. The J gene is TRBJ2-1, the V gene TRBV5-1; D is possibly TRBD1 (6 bases). This CDR3 spans 14 amino acids. Between the trimmed V and J ends, which lost 4 bases and 6 bases, there was a span of 14 bases. The germline gives CDR1 SGHRS, CDR2 YFSETQ. Written as DNA, the CDR3 is TGCGCCAGCAGCCACGGACAGCCACCCAATGAGCAGTTCTTC. Encoded protein: CASSHGQPPNEQFF.

The chain is built from TRBV11-2 and TRBJ2-7, with D hard to call. This CDR3 is built from 14 residues. V lost 5 bases to trimming and J lost 3 bases, with 14 bases between them. The germline CDR1 and CDR2 sequences are SGHAT and FQNNGV. The CDR3 sequence: CASSLGILSYEQYF. The DNA for the CDR3 is TGTGCCAGCAGCCTTGGCATTCTTAGCTACGAGCAGTACTTC.

J is TRBJ1-2 and V is TRBV20-1; D unclear. There are 11 residues in the CDR3. V was shortened by 3 bases and J by 4 bases, with 6 bases between the two germline ends. Per germline, CDR1 DFQATT and CDR2 SNEGSKA (reference sequence). The CDR3 DNA reads as TGCAGTGCTAGGAGAGTCTATGGCTACACCTTC. As protein: CSARRVYGYTF.

The sample holds a few counts of this clone. This chain joins TRBV16 and TRBJ1-1; no reliable D call. The V end lost 4 bases, the J end lost 1 base, and 7 bases lay between the germline ends. The length of the CDR3 is 13 residues. Germline V gene data show CDR1 as KGHSY and CDR2 as FQNENV. CDR3 sequence (DNA): TGTGCCAGCAGCCTAGGATGGAACACTGAAGCTTTCTTT. It translates to CASSLGWNTEAFF.

The chain joins TRBV2 to TRBJ1-1; TRBD1 agrees at 10 bases. The ends lost 7 bases at V and 3 bases at J; junction bases unmatched: 8. In germline, CDR1 is SNHLY, CDR2 FYNNEI. CDR3 size: 15 residues. Written as DNA, the CDR3 is TGTGCCAGCACCTACCTGACAGGGGGCGACACTGAAGCTTTCTTT. Translating gives CASTYLTGGDTEAFF.

Written as DNA, the CDR3 is TGTGCCAGCAGTGTAGCCTACGAGCAGTACTTC. As protein: CASSVAYEQYF. The rearrangement links TRBV2 to TRBJ2-7; D remains unclear. Trimming took 4 bases from V and 2 from J, leaving 3 bases between them. Germline loops: CDR1 SNHLY, CDR2 FYNNEI. CDR3 length equals 11 residues. Together with reference TRBV2 and TRBJ2-7, the CDR3 gives the full variable domain: EPEVTQTPSHQVTQMGQEVILRCVPISNHLYFYWYRQILGQKVEFLVSFYNNEISEKSEIFDDQFSVERPDGSNFTLKIRSTKLEDSAMYFCASSVAYEQYFGPGTRLTVT.

The V and J genes are TRBV7-9 and TRBJ1-4; perhaps TRBD1 as D (6 bases). Trimming cost V 2 bases and J 10 bases, with 20 bases left between them. CDR1 and CDR2 (germline): SEHNR, FQNEAQ (reference sequence). The CDR3 is 16 residues long. The CDR3 DNA follows: TGTGCCAGCAGCTTAATATGGACAGCGTCGGATGGAAAACTGTTTTTT. Amino acids: CASSLIWTASDGKLFF. The whole variable domain, filled in from reference TRBV7-9 and TRBJ1-4, reads DTGVSQNPRHKITKRGQNVTFRCDPISEHNRLYWYRQTLGQGPEFLTYFQNEAQLEKSRLLSDRFSAERPKGSFSTLEIQRTEQGDSAMYLCASSLIWTASDGKLFFGSGTQLSVL.